This T cell receptor (beta chain) was sequenced for a study of blood T cell repertoires in COVID-19. Clones were read by immunoSEQ multiplex PCR, and TCRdb kept only the in-frame ones, dropping some. The sample holds 400,000 or so clones, roughly 90% seen once. V was cut by 1 base and J by 0 bases, with 16 bases left in between. The germline CDR1 and CDR2 sequences are LNHDA and SQIVND (reference sequence). CDR3 length equals 18 residues. This clone was seen a handful of times. The sample consisted of PBMCs or T cells enriched from blood (not recorded which). V and J are TRBV19 and TRBJ2-1, with D possibly TRBD2 on 6 matching bases. The clonotype was recovered from a woman aged 35 to 49 with acute COVID-19. The CDR3 protein is CASSIAGGGVGSYNEQFF. Written as DNA, the CDR3 is TGTGCCAGTAGTATAGCCGGTGGAGGGGTGGGCTCCTACAATGAGCAGTTCTTC.